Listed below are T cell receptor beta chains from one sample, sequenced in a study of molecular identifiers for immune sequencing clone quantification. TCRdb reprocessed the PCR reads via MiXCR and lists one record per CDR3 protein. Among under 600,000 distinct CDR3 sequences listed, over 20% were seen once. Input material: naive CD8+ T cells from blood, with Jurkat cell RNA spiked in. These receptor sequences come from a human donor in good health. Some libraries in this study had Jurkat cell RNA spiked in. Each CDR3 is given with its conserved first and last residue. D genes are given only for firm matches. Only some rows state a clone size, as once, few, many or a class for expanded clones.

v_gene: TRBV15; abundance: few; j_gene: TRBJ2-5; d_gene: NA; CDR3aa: CATSTSGTQETQYF; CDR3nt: TGTGCCACCAGCACATCCGGGACTCAAGAGACCCAGTACTTC
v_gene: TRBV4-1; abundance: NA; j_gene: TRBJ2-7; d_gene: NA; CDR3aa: CASSQVKGDMGEQYF; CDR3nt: TGCGCCAGCAGCCAAGTAAAGGGGGACATGGGGGAGCAGTACTTC
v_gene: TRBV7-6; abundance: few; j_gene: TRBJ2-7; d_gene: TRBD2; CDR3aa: CASSHASGGYDEQYF; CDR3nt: TGTGCCAGCAGCCATGCTAGCGGGGGGTACGACGAGCAGTACTTC
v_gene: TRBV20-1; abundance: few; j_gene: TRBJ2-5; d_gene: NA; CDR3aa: CSARDGGSEYQETQYF; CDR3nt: TGCAGTGCTAGAGATGGCGGTAGCGAATACCAAGAGACCCAGTACTTC
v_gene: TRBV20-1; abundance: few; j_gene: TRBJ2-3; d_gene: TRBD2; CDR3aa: CSAKGLAEPTDTQYF; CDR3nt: TGCAGTGCTAAAGGACTAGCGGAGCCAACAGATACGCAGTATTTT
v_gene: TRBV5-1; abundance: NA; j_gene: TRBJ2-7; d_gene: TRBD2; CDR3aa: CASSLGASGATYEQYF; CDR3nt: TGCGCCAGCAGCCTGGGAGCTAGCGGGGCGACCTACGAGCAGTACTTC
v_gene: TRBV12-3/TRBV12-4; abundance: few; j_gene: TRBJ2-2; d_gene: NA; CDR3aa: CASSGSLLHTGELFF; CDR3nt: TGTGCCAGCAGTGGCTCCCTGCTCCATACCGGGGAGCTGTTTTTT
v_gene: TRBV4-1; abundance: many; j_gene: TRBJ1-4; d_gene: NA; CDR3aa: CASSPAGVEEKLFF; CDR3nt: TGCGCCAGCAGCCCTGCAGGGGTTGAGGAAAAACTGTTTTTT
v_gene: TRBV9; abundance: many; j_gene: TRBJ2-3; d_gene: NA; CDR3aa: CASSVGASTDTQYF; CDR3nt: TGTGCCAGCAGCGTGGGGGCGAGCACAGATACGCAGTATTTT
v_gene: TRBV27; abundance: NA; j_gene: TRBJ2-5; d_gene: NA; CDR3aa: CASSTHPSGETQYF; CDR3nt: TGTGCCAGCAGTACCCACCCGAGTGGGGAGACCCAGTACTTC
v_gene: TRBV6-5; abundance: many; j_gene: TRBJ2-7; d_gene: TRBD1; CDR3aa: CASSLGTDTFYEQYF; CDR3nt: TGTGCCAGCAGTCTCGGGACAGACACCTTCTACGAGCAGTACTTC
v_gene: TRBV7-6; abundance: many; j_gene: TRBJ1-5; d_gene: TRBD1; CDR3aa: CASSPGQAYSNQPQHF; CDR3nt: TGTGCCAGCAGCCCGGGACAGGCCTATAGCAATCAGCCCCAGCATTTT
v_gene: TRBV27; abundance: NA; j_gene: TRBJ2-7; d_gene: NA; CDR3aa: CASSLSVQTYYEQYF; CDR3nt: TGTGCCAGCAGTTTATCGGTCCAGACCTACTACGAGCAGTACTTC
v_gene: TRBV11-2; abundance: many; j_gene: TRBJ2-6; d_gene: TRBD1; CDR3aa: CASSSLRTGEGPGANVLTF; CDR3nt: TGTGCCAGCAGCTCATTACGCACAGGGGAAGGGCCTGGGGCCAACGTCCTGACTTTC
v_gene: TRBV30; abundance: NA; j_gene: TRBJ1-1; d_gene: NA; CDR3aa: CACPDQNTEAFF; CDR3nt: TGTGCCTGTCCAGACCAGAACACTGAAGCTTTCTTT
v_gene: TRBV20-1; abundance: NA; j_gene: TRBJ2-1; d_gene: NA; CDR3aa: CSAGAGSSYNEQFF; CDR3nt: TGCAGTGCCGGGGCGGGGAGCTCCTACAATGAGCAGTTCTTC
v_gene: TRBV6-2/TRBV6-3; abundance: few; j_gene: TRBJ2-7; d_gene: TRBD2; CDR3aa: CASGKTSGVYEQYF; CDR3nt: TGTGCCAGCGGAAAGACTAGCGGAGTCTACGAGCAGTACTTC
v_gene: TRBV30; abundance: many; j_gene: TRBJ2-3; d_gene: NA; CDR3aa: CAWSASPLLADTQYF; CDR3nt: TGTGCCTGGAGTGCATCTCCTTTACTAGCTGATACGCAGTATTTT
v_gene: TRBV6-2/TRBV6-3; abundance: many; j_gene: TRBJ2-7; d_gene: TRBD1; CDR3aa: CAVTGGSYEQYF; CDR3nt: TGTGCCGTGACAGGGGGTTCGTACGAGCAGTACTTC
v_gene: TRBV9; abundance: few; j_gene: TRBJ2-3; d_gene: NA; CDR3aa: CASSVVGSYSTDTQYF; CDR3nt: TGTGCCAGCAGCGTAGTAGGGAGCTATAGCACAGATACGCAGTATTTT
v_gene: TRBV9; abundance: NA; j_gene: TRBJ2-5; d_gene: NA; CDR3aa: CASSVGRNQETQHF; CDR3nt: TGTGCCAGCAGCGTAGGCAGGAACCAAGAGACCCAGCACTTC
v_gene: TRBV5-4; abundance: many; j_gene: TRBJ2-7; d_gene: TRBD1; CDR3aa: CASSLWDSHSYEQYF; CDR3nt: TGTGCCAGCAGCTTGTGGGACAGCCATTCCTACGAGCAGTACTTC
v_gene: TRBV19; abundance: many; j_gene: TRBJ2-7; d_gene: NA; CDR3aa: CASSISGQGWTAYEQYF; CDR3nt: TGTGCCAGTAGTATCAGCGGGCAGGGGTGGACTGCCTACGAGCAGTACTTC
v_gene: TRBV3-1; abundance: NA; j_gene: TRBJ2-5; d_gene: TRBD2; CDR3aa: CASSQGLAGGPQETQYF; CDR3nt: TGTGCCAGCAGCCAAGGTTTGGCGGGGGGGCCACAAGAGACCCAGTACTTC
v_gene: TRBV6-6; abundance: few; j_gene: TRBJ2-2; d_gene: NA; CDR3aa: CASNQDYLGLVTGELFF; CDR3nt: TGTGCCAGCAACCAGGACTACCTGGGCCTTGTTACCGGGGAGCTGTTTTTT
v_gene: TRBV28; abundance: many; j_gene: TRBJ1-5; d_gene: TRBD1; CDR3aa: CASSSRQGAAQPQHF; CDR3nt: TGTGCCAGCAGTTCACGACAGGGGGCAGCTCAGCCCCAGCATTTT
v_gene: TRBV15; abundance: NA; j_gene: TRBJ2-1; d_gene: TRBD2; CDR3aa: CATSSPYLAGGGRNEQFF; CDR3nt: TGTGCCACCAGCTCCCCGTATTTAGCGGGGGGGGGGAGGAATGAGCAGTTCTTC
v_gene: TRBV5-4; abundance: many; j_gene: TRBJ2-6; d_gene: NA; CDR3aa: CASKGSSGANVLTF; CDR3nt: TGTGCCAGCAAGGGTAGCTCTGGGGCCAACGTCCTGACTTTC
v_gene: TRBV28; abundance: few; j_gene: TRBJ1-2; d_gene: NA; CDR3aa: CASRSEARTYGYTF; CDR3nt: TGTGCCAGCAGATCCGAGGCACGGACCTATGGCTACACCTTC
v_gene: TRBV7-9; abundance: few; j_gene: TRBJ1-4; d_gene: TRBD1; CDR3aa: CASSPRTGIGEKLFF; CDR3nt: TGTGCCAGCAGCCCGAGGACAGGGATCGGTGAAAAACTGTTTTTT
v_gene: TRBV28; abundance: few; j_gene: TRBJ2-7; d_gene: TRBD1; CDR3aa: CASSSPTGDEQYF; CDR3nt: TGTGCCAGCAGTTCCCCTACAGGGGACGAGCAGTACTTC
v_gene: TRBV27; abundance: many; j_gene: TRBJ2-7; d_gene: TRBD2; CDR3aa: CASSLVPTGGGPGYEQYF; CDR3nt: TGTGCCAGCAGTTTAGTCCCAACGGGGGGGGGGCCCGGCTACGAGCAGTACTTC
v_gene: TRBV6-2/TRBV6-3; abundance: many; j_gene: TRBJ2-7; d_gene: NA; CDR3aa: CASSYRGGIYEQYF; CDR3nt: TGTGCCAGCAGTTACCGTGGCGGGATCTACGAGCAGTACTTC
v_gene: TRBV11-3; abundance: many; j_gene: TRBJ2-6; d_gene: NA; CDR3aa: CASSLGRIGANVLTF; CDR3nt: TGTGCCAGCAGCTTAGGGCGGATCGGGGCCAACGTCCTGACTTTC
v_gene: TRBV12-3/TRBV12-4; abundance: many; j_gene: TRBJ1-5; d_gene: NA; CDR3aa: CASSLARGTYSNQPQHF; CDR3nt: TGTGCCAGCAGTTTAGCTCGCGGGACATATAGCAATCAGCCCCAGCATTTT
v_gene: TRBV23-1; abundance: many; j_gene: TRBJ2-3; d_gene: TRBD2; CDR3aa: CASSQSAYVSGGADTQYF; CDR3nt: TGCGCCAGCAGTCAGTCCGCCTATGTTAGCGGGGGGGCAGATACGCAGTATTTT
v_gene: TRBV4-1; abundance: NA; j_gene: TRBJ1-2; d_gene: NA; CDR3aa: CASSQEARGNYGYTF; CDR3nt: TGCGCCAGCAGCCAAGAAGCTAGGGGAAACTATGGCTACACCTTC
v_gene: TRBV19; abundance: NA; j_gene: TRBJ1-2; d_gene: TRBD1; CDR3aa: CASSDTGTGPSNYGYTF; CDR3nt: TGTGCCAGTAGTGACACCGGGACAGGACCTTCTAACTATGGCTACACCTTC
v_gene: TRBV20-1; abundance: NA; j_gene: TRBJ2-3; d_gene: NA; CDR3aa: CSARGWTVPGTDTQYF; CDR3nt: TGCAGTGCCCGGGGCTGGACAGTGCCTGGCACAGATACGCAGTATTTT
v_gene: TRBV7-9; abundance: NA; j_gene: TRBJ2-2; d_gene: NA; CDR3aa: CASSSPATSQGELFF; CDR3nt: TGTGCCAGCAGCTCCCCAGCGACTTCCCAGGGGGAGCTGTTTTTT
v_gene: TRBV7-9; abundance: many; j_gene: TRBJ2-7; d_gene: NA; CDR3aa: CASSWDGYEQYF; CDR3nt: TGTGCCAGCAGCTGGGACGGCTACGAGCAGTACTTC
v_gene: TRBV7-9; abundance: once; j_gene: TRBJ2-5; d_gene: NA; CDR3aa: CASSPDSGVKGTQYF; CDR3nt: TGTGCCAGCAGCCCCGACTCAGGGGTTAAAGGGACCCAGTACTTC
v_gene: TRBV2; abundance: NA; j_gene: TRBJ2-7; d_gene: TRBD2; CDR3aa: CASTTGTSGGRPYEQYF; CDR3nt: TGTGCCAGCACAACCGGGACTAGCGGGGGCCGTCCTTACGAGCAGTACTTC
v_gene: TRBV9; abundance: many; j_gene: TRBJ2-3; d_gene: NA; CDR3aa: CASSDRIDTQYF; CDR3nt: TGTGCCAGCAGCGATCGGATAGATACGCAGTATTTT
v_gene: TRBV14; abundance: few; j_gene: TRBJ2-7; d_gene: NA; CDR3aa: CASSPIRGSSYKQYF; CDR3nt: TGTGCCAGCAGCCCGATCCGGGGGAGCTCCTACAAGCAGTACTTC
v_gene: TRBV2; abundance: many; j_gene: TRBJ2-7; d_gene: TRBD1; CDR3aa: CASSEAARTGAYEQYF; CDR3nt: TGTGCCAGCAGTGAAGCGGCCCGGACAGGGGCCTACGAGCAGTACTTC
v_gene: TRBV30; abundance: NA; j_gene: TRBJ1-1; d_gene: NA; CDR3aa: CAWSVVRAEAFF; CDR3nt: TGTGCCTGGAGTGTAGTTAGGGCTGAAGCTTTCTTT
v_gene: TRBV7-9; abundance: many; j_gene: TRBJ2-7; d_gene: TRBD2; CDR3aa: CASSPGLADEQYF; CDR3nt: TGTGCCAGCAGCCCGGGACTAGCGGACGAGCAGTACTTC
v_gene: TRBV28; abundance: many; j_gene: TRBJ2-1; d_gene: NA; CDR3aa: CASSFRGAYNEQFF; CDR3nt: TGTGCCAGCAGTTTTCGCGGGGCCTACAATGAGCAGTTCTTC
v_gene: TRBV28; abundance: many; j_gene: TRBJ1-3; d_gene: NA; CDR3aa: CASSINEGYVVGNTGNTIYF; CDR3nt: TGTGCCAGCAGCATTAATGAGGGCTATGTCGTGGGTAATACTGGAAACACCATATATTTT
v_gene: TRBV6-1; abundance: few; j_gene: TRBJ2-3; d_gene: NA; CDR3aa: CASSDGNTRPDTQYF; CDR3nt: TGTGCCAGCAGTGATGGGAACACAAGGCCAGATACGCAGTATTTT
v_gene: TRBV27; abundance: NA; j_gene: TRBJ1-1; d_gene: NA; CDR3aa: CASSFGRVSTEAFF; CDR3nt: TGTGCCAGCAGTTTTGGCAGGGTGTCCACTGAAGCTTTCTTT
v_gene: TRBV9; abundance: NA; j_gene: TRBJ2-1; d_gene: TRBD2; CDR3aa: CASSSMGGNEQFF; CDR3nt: TGTGCCAGCAGCTCGATGGGGGGGAATGAGCAGTTCTTC
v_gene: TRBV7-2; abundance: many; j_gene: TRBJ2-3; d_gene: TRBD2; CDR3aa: CASSLLAGGPADTQYF; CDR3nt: TGTGCCAGCAGCTTACTAGCGGGGGGGCCGGCAGATACGCAGTATTTT
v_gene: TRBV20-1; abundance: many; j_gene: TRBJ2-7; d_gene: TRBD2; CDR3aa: CSATSGGIYEQYF; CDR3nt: TGCAGTGCTACCAGCGGGGGCATCTACGAGCAGTACTTC
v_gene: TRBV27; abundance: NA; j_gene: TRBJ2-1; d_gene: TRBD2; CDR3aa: CASSLYGGGGSYNEQFF; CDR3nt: TGTGCCAGCAGTTTATATGGCGGGGGGGGCTCCTACAATGAGCAGTTCTTC
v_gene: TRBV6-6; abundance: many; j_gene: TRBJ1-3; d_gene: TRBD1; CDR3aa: CASSYSVGTGDGNTIYF; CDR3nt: TGTGCCAGCAGTTACTCGGTCGGGACAGGGGACGGAAACACCATATATTTT
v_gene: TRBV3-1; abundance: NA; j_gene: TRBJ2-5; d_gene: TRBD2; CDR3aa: CASSQGLADQETQYF; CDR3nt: TGTGCCAGCAGCCAAGGTCTAGCGGACCAAGAGACCCAGTACTTC
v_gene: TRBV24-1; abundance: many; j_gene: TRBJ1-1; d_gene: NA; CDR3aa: CATSDLGVGPQGTEAFF; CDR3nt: TGTGCCACCAGTGATTTGGGGGTAGGCCCGCAGGGGACTGAAGCTTTCTTT
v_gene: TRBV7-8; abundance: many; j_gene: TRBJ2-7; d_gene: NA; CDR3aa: CASSLAPDSSYEQYF; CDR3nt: TGTGCCAGCAGCTTAGCCCCCGACAGCTCCTACGAGCAGTACTTC